This T cell receptor (beta chain) was recovered during a study of OX40 agonist ivuxolimab in advanced cancers. Turning to the study itself: Hepatocellular carcinoma, melanoma, renal cell or head and neck cancer was diagnosed in the dose-escalation patients.

The ends were cut back, 0 bases at V and 0 bases at J, with 9 bases in the middle. The CDR3 runs to 16 residues. Germline V gene lookup returns CDR1 KGHSH and CDR2 LQKENI. As to this clone: No antigen is known for it.

Study conclusions and caveats: Some nonresponders additionally presented with little normalized T-cell clonal expansion. At 0.1 to 3.0 mg/kg, CD4+ and CD8+ blood T cells expanded clonally by week 6. Among the lowest levels of clonal expansion were found in partial responders at 0.1-3.0 mg/kg.

Assay used: immunoSEQ multiplex PCR; TCRdb lists only in-frame clones, some missing. In the table there are about 63,000 clones, 75% to 90% of which are singletons. Sequenced here: CD4+ or CD8+ T cells sorted from blood, sampled in a trial of the OX40 agonist ivuxolimab. The rearrangement links TRBV18 to TRBJ2-4; D is unresolved. The clonotype was recovered from an adult with an advanced solid tumor such as melanoma, head and neck, liver or kidney cancer. The CDR3 nucleotides read TGTGCCAGCTCACCACCCTGGGTAGGAGCCAAAAACATTCAGTACTTC. This sequence encodes CASSPPWVGAKNIQYF. The whole variable domain, remainder taken from reference TRBV18 and TRBJ2-4, is NAGVMQNPRHLVRRRGQEARLRCSPMKGHSHVYWYRQLPEEGLKFMVYLQKENIIDESGMPKERFSAEFPKEGPSILRIQQVVRGDSAAYFCASSPPWVGAKNIQYFGAGTRLSVL.